This T cell receptor beta chain was found in a study of blood T cell repertoires in COVID-19. Using immunoSEQ multiplex PCR, the repertoire was profiled, and TCRdb retains in-frame clones only, with some absent. The sample contains some 100,000 clones, approximately 87% of which appear only once. The germline V gene has CDR1 MNHNS and CDR2 SASEGT. V was pared by 2 bases and J by 1 base, with 8 bases between. This CDR3 comprises 14 residues. Material for sequencing was peripheral blood. The chain has TRBV6-1 and TRBJ1-1; D gene unclear. The sequence was obtained from a woman aged 45-65 years with acute or convalescent COVID-19. CDR3 in DNA: TGTGCCAGCAGTGAAATAGATTCGAACACTGAAGCTTTCTTT. Its protein product is CASSEIDSNTEAFF.